Listed below are T cell receptor beta chains from one sample, sequenced in a study of beta chain features in type 1 diabetes. This table comes from immunoSEQ multiplex PCR, and its TCRdb copy is limited to in-frame clones, with some not included. The sample yields some 240,000 clones, 16% seen once. Sequenced: naive CD4+ T cells from blood. The receptor source for this set is a young man with type 1 diabetes. CDR3s include the opening cysteine and the closing phenylalanine or tryptophan. The D gene is left open where the match is weak. Some rows mark clone size as missing; the rest say once, few, many or name a class of expanded clone.

TRBV9	TRBJ2-3	.	13	.	TGTGCCAGCAGCAGCCCGGGCACAGATACGCAGTATTTT	CASSSPGTDTQYF
TRBV4-1	TRBJ2-5	.	16	once	TGCGCCAGCAGCCCCCCGCGAGGGGCCCACCAGGGGACCCAGTACTTC	CASSPPRGAHQGTQYF
TRBV25-1	TRBJ1-1	.	16	.	TGTGCCAGCAGACTCTCTCGGGGTTATGGTGACACTGAAGCTTTCTTT	CASRLSRGYGDTEAFF
TRBV29-1	TRBJ1-1	TRBD1	16	few	TGCAGCGGAACCTACCGGACAGGGGCACTGAACACTGAAGCTTTCTTT	CSGTYRTGALNTEAFF
TRBV4-1	TRBJ2-3	TRBD2	16	few	TGCGCCAGCAGCCAAGACCCCGGGACTAGTCTAGATACGCAGTATTTT	CASSQDPGTSLDTQYF
TRBV7-7	TRBJ2-6	.	13	.	TGTGCCAGCAGCCCCTCTGGGGCCAACGTCCTGACTTTC	CASSPSGANVLTF
TRBV29-1	TRBJ2-7	TRBD2	13	.	TGCAGCATTTGGACTAGCGGGAAACACGAGCAGTACTTC	CSIWTSGKHEQYF
TRBV5-1	TRBJ2-7	.	14	.	TGCGCCAGCAGCCTGAAACTGGCAGCTTACGAGCAGTACTTC	CASSLKLAAYEQYF
TRBV5-1	TRBJ2-3	TRBD2	16	.	TGCGCCAGCAGCTTGGGGGGAACTAGCGGCACAGATACGCAGTATTTT	CASSLGGTSGTDTQYF
TRBV16	TRBJ2-4	.	14	few	TGTGCCAGCAGCCAATCGGGCACCAAAAACATTCAGTACTTC	CASSQSGTKNIQYF
TRBV5-1	TRBJ2-7	.	16	.	TGCGCCAGCAGCTTGTTAGGAGCAGGGAGCTCCTACGAGCAGTACTTC	CASSLLGAGSSYEQYF
TRBV18	TRBJ2-6	.	16	.	TGTGCCAGCTCACCAACGGGGAGCTCTGGGGCCAACGTCCTGACTTTC	CASSPTGSSGANVLTF
TRBV28	TRBJ2-7	.	14	.	TGTGCCAGCAGTCTACCGGCGACAGTCTACGAGCAGTACTTC	CASSLPATVYEQYF
TRBV10-3	TRBJ2-7	.	13	few	TGTGCCACCACGAGACTTGGCGAATACGAGCAGTACTTC	CATTRLGEYEQYF
TRBV6-6	TRBJ2-3	TRBD2	13	.	TGTGCCAGCAGATTAGCGGGACGGGATACGCAGTATTTT	CASRLAGRDTQYF
TRBV4-1	TRBJ2-7	TRBD2	15	.	TGCGCCAGCAGCCAGTTACTAGCGGGGCCCTTGGTGCAGTACTTC	CASSQLLAGPLVQYF